This T cell receptor beta chain was identified during a study of T cell changes during pregnancy in multiple sclerosis (dated by TCRdb to about 2019). About the investigation overall: In women with multiple sclerosis, the researchers looked at how the T cell repertoire shifted as pregnancy progressed.

Turning to this clone: Its target antigen remains unknown. No base-level quality is on record; no much larger clone is a single base apart.

Measured from the cysteine to the phenylalanine, the CDR3 is 15 residues long. The only DNA kept is the CDR3, 45 bases in frame from the first base. The germline V gene (reference sequence) sets CDR1 to MNHNY and CDR2 to SVGAGI. V is cut back by 6 bases and J by 5 bases, with 10 bases in the junction unmatched. Library preparation used the immunoSEQ multiplex PCR assay. Imported from immuneACCESS, the table was reduced by TCRdb to in-frame sequences with V and J called. These copies leave out some clones; in studies compared against another copy, an unresolved V gene accounts for under half, and the cause of the remainder is not known. This sample gives about 40,000 clones in total; approximately 94% of them show up just once. The top ten constitute over 1.5% of the sample.

The chain is made from TRBV6-6 and TRBJ1-5; the junction holds 7 bases that match TRBD1. The sample consisted of peripheral blood, taken in the third trimester of pregnancy. The TCR was taken from a female donor with multiple sclerosis, enrolled in a pregnancy study. The sequence in DNA is TGTGCCAGCAGCCCCGCAGGGGGTCTTTATCAGCCCCAGCATTTT. This codes for CASSPAGGLYQPQHF.